Listed here are 9 T cell receptor beta chains from one sample, sequenced in a study of tissue T cells after allogeneic stem cell transplantation. TCRdb's table, derived via immunoSEQ multiplex PCR, lists solely in-frame clones and lacks some. Of about 1,000 clones in the sample, around 92% are singletons; the top ten hold less than 5.5%. The specimen was spleen tissue, collected at autopsy. These TCRs come from a male patient over 55 with steroid-refractory graft-versus-host disease after an allogeneic stem cell transplant. Some of the T cells may derive from the graft donor.

This clone was recorded once. This chain joins TRBV4-3 and TRBJ2-7; possibly TRBD1 for D (5 bases). This CDR3 is built from 14 residues. The V end lost 0 bases, the J end lost 2 bases, and 8 bases lay between the germline ends. Germline V gives CDR1 LGHNA, CDR2 YSLEER. The DNA for the CDR3 is TGCGCCAGCAGCCAAGATTCAGGGCCCTACGAGCAGTACTTC. It translates to CASSQDSGPYEQYF.

The gene calls are TRBV9 and TRBJ1-1; possible D gene TRBD1, 5 bases. Germline lookup yields CDR1 SGDLS and CDR2 YYNGEE. CDR3 size: 12 residues. Between the trimmed V and J ends, which lost 3 bases and 6 bases, there was a span of 9 bases. In DNA, the CDR3 is TGTGCCAGCAGCGCCAGGGATTCTGAAGCTTTCTTT. Translated, it gives CASSARDSEAFF.

J is TRBJ2-3 and V is TRBV7-9; D not certain. The V and J ends lost 5 bases and 2 bases respectively, with 5 bases between them. Germline CDR1 is SEHNR and CDR2 is FQNEAQ (reference sequence). The CDR3 is 12 amino acids. The CDR3 DNA is TGTGCCAGCAGCCGAGACACAGATACGCAGTATTTT. This translates into CASSRDTDTQYF.

This chain links TRBV20-1 with TRBJ1-1; D remains ambiguous. This CDR3 is built from 11 residues. From germline, CDR1 is DFQATT and CDR2 SNEGSKA (reference sequence). V was clipped by 6 bases and J by 0 bases, with 5 bases between them. CDR3 DNA sequence: TGCAGTGCGCCATTGAACACTGAAGCTTTCTTT. It specifies CSAPLNTEAFF.

The rearrangement uses TRBV4-2 and TRBJ2-3; D is undetermined. V was pared by 5 bases and J by 2 bases, with 2 bases between. Per the germline V gene, CDR1 is LGHNA and CDR2 is YNFKEQ. The CDR3 is 11 residues long. CDR3 protein: CASSITDTQYF. The CDR3 nucleotides read TGTGCCAGCAGCATCACAGATACGCAGTATTTT.

This chain links TRBV2 with TRBJ1-1; 11 nucleotides match TRBD1. This CDR3 region has 16 residues. The junction had 10 bases not matched to a gene; V was cut back by 6 bases and J by 4 bases. Looked up from germline, CDR1 is SNHLY and CDR2 is FYNNEI. CDR3 amino acids: CASRRYTGTGGTEAFF. The CDR3 DNA is TGTGCCAGCAGACGATATACCGGGACAGGGGGCACTGAAGCTTTCTTT.

This sequence joins TRBV30 and TRBJ1-2; the D gene is possibly TRBD1 (5 bases). Germline-derived CDR1 and CDR2 are GTSNPN and SVGIG (reference sequence). The germline V and J ends were trimmed by 3 bases and 4 bases, with 15 bases remaining between them. The length of the CDR3 is 14 residues. The CDR3 coding sequence is TGTGCCTGGAGCGGGGACGCCATCTCCTATGGCTACACCTTC. Its protein is CAWSGDAISYGYTF. The whole variable domain, remainder taken from reference TRBV30 and TRBJ1-2, is SQTIHQWPATLVQPVGSPLSLECTVEGTSNPNLYWYRQAAGRGLQLLFYSVGIGQISSEVPQNLSASRPQDRQFILSSKKLLLSDSGFYLCAWSGDAISYGYTFGSGTRLTVV.

The chain recombines TRBV10-3 with TRBJ1-1; D is uncertain. There are 12 residues in the CDR3. Germline lookup yields CDR1 ENHRY and CDR2 SYGVKD. V shed 6 bases and J shed 5 bases, with 10 bases lying between them. CDR3 coding DNA: TGTGCCATCAGGACGGAGGGAACTGAAGCTTTCTTT. It encodes CAIRTEGTEAFF.

The V and J genes are TRBV5-6 and TRBJ2-7; D unclear. This CDR3 spans 16 amino acids. Trimming shortened V by 7 bases and J by 0 bases, and 20 bases separated the two germline ends. Per germline, CDR1 SGHDT and CDR2 YYEEEE. The CDR3 is CASSLGKTFLSYEQYF. In DNA form, the CDR3 reads TGTGCCAGCTCACTTGGGAAAACCTTTCTCTCCTACGAGCAGTACTTC.